Listed here are 30 T cell receptor beta chains from one sample, sequenced in a study of T-cell memory formation after mild COVID-19. TCRdb re-called the 5' RACE reads with MiXCR, one entry per CDR3 protein. Of 560,000 or so distinct CDR3 sequences in the sample, around 16% were seen once. The sequenced sample was PBMCs or a T cell subset sorted from them (not recorded which). The origin of the receptors is an adult woman who had mild COVID-19 (a few samples of this study predate the infection). Cell type and time point are not known.

The rearrangement uses TRBV7-2 and TRBJ1-3; TRBD1 matches 7 bases. This CDR3 comprises 17 residues. V lost 0 bases, J lost 4 bases, and 9 bases stayed unmatched. The germline V gene has CDR1 SGHTA and CDR2 FQGNSA. DNA of the CDR3: TGTGCCAGCAGCTTAGCTAAGGGGGCAACCTCAGGAAACACCATATATTTT. As protein: CASSLAKGATSGNTIYF.

This sequence joins TRBV20-1 and TRBJ2-7; possibly TRBD2 for D (5 bases). The CDR3 is 15 residues long. Germline V gene data show CDR1 as DFQATT and CDR2 as SNEGSKA (reference sequence). Trimming pared 1 base from V and 0 bases from J, leaving 13 bases between. CDR3 bases: TGCAGTGCTAGAGTCCTCCCGGGATCCTCCTACGAGCAGTACTTC. It encodes CSARVLPGSSYEQYF.

This clonotype was found a few times. V gene TRBV5-1 combines with J gene TRBJ2-5; 7 bases map to TRBD1. The germline V gene encodes CDR1 SGHRS and CDR2 YFSETQ. The CDR3 runs 15 residues. J lost 2 bases, V lost 4 bases, and 8 bases had no gene match. CDR3 protein: CASSKMGTAQETQYF. The CDR3 bases are TGCGCCAGCAGCAAAATGGGGACAGCTCAAGAGACCCAGTACTTC.

This clonotype was picked up a small number of times. The chain combines TRBV29-1 with TRBJ2-5; D gene uncertain. This CDR3 comprises 13 residues. The germline CDR1 and CDR2 sequences are SQVTM and ANQGSEA. V was trimmed by 7 bases and J by 4 bases, leaving 16 bases between them. CDR3 nucleotide sequence: TGCAGCGCCGTGCAGAGTCAACGAGAGACCCAGTACTTC. It yields the protein CSAVQSQRETQYF.

The V gene is TRBV3-1, the J gene TRBJ2-7, with TRBD2 matching over 15 bases. The germline gives CDR1 LGHDT, CDR2 YNNKEL (reference sequence). The CDR3 is 17 amino acids. V lost 5 bases and J lost 7; bases outside the gene matches: 12. CDR3 sequence reads: CASSDRTSGGAEEEQYF. CDR3 in DNA: TGTGCCAGCAGCGACCGGACTAGCGGGGGGGCCGAGGAGGAGCAGTACTTC.

This clonotype was picked up many times. This chain connects TRBV7-2 to TRBJ1-2; 7 bases line up with TRBD1. J was trimmed by 3 bases and V by 1 base; bases with no gene match: 8. This CDR3 is 16 amino acids long. Germline V gives CDR1 SGHTA, CDR2 FQGNSA. As DNA, the CDR3 is TGTGCCAGCAGCTTAGTGCGGGCAGGGGGTGACTATGGCTACACCTTC. This codes for CASSLVRAGGDYGYTF.

The table lists this clonotype with many counts. One end of the junction varies from germline; a read error may be responsible. V is TRBV5-1 and J is TRBJ2-5; 8 bases agree with TRBD1. The length of the CDR3 is 14 residues. The germline V gene encodes CDR1 SGHRS and CDR2 YFSETQ. The CDR3 DNA reads TGTGCCAGCAGTTTATCAGGGGGCCTGGAGACCCAGTACTTC. It translates to CASSLSGGLETQYF.

This clonotype was detected only a few times. This rearrangement joins TRBV7-6 to TRBJ1-2; D is uncertain. The CDR3 is 16 amino acids. V was shortened by 2 bases and J by 4 bases, with 17 bases between the two germline ends. Germline CDR1 SGHVS, CDR2 FNYEAQ. The CDR3 spells CASSLYASNLPYGYTF. The CDR3 DNA follows: TGTGCCAGCAGCTTATACGCCAGTAACTTACCCTATGGCTACACCTTC.

The chain links TRBV12-3 or TRBV12-4 to TRBJ2-3; D possibly corresponds to TRBD2 (6 bases). CDR3 length: 11 amino acids. V lost 9 bases and J 8 bases, leaving 12 bases between the germline ends. As DNA, the CDR3 is TGTGCCAGTAACCACGGGGGTACGCAGTATTTT. Its translation is CASNHGGTQYF.

The V call is TRBV7-9, the J call TRBJ2-1; D uncertain. CDR3 length: 13 amino acids. V lost 5 bases and J lost 7, with 12 bases in between. CDR1 SEHNR and CDR2 FQNEAQ come from the germline V gene (reference sequence). CDR3 DNA sequence: TGTGCCAGCAGCCGGGTCACCCCGAATGAGCAGTTCTTC. Translation: CASSRVTPNEQFF.

The rearrangement uses TRBV12-3 or TRBV12-4 and TRBJ2-2, with D uncertain. This CDR3 contains 14 residues. V was shortened by 7 bases and J by 0 bases, with 9 bases between the two germline ends. This CDR3 reads CASTLTANTGELFF. The CDR3 DNA reads TGTGCCAGCACCCTGACCGCGAACACCGGGGAGCTGTTTTTT.

This clonotype appeared many times. The genes are TRBV4-3 and TRBJ2-3; the D gene is possibly TRBD1 (5 bases). Deletions cut 0 bases from V and 3 bases from J, with 13 bases between. CDR1 is LGHNA, CDR2 YSLEER, per germline. The CDR3 is made up of 16 amino acids. The CDR3 region is CASSQDLQGWTDTQYF. Written as DNA, the CDR3 is TGCGCCAGCAGCCAAGATTTGCAGGGTTGGACAGATACGCAGTATTTT.

This clonotype showed up just a few times. This sequence joins TRBV12-3 or TRBV12-4 and TRBJ1-1; unclear D gene. The CDR3 is made up of 13 amino acids. Trimming took off 6 bases at V and 7 bases at J, with 15 bases between the two ends. CDR3 DNA: TGTGCCAGCAGCTCACGGAGGACTGGTGAAGCTTTCTTT. Translation gives CASSSRRTGEAFF.

V gene TRBV6-2 or TRBV6-3 combines with J gene TRBJ2-7; 8 nucleotides line up with TRBD2. Germline loops: CDR1 MNHEY, CDR2 SVGEGT. The CDR3 is 14 residues long. J was trimmed by 3 bases and V by 6 bases; bases with no gene match: 7. CDR3 sequence (DNA): TGTGCCAGCAGATTCAGCGGGAGTATCTACGAGCAGTACTTC. As protein: CASRFSGSIYEQYF.

The V call is TRBV19, the J call TRBJ2-5; D not certain. CDR1 is LNHDA, CDR2 SQIVND, per germline (reference sequence). This CDR3 is built from 13 residues. V was shortened by 2 bases and J by 5 bases, with 9 bases between the two germline ends. The CDR3 sequence is CASSIPEQETQYF. CDR3 in DNA: TGTGCCAGTAGTATACCTGAGCAGGAGACCCAGTACTTC.

This clonotype has more than one count but fewer than ten. V and J are TRBV30 and TRBJ2-7; TRBD2 is a possible D gene (6 bases). This CDR3 has 14 residues. In germline, CDR1 is GTSNPN, CDR2 SVGIG (reference sequence). Trimming took 1 base from V and 4 from J, leaving 14 bases between them. CDR3 region: CAWSGREWGYEQYF. In nucleotides, the CDR3 is TGTGCCTGGAGTGGGAGGGAGTGGGGGTACGAGCAGTACTTC.

The J gene is TRBJ2-7, the V gene TRBV29-1, with TRBD2 as a possible D gene (7 bases). V lost 3 bases, J lost 4 bases, and 16 bases lay in between. CDR1 and CDR2 (germline): SQVTM, ANQGSEA. The CDR3 runs 14 residues. Here the CDR3 reads CSVEAQGGTYEQYF. Here the CDR3 DNA reads TGCAGCGTTGAGGCACAGGGAGGGACTTACGAGCAGTACTTC.

There are a few counts of this clonotype. V is TRBV12-3 or TRBV12-4 and J is TRBJ2-7, with a possible D match to TRBD2 (5 bases). V lost 4 bases to trimming and J lost 3 bases, with 7 bases between them. The CDR3 consists of 12 residues. This chain's CDR3 is CASSYGNYEQYF. CDR3 nucleotide sequence: TGTGCCAGCAGTTACGGGAACTACGAGCAGTACTTC.

This chain joins TRBV6-2 or TRBV6-3 and TRBJ2-1, with D possibly called TRBD1 or TRBD2 (6 bases each). Germline CDR1 and CDR2: MNHEY and SVGEGT. CDR3 length equals 13 residues. The V end was cut by 5 bases, the J end by 7 bases, with 12 bases between. The DNA for the CDR3 is TGTGCCAGCAGTCGATCGGGGGCGAATGAGCAGTTCTTC. Translated, it gives CASSRSGANEQFF.

This clonotype was detected only a few times. The chain uses TRBV7-4 and TRBJ1-5, with a possible D match to TRBD1 (6 bases). Trimming pared 5 bases from V and 4 bases from J, leaving 15 bases between. CDR3 length: 15 residues. The germline V gene encodes CDR1 SGHVT and CDR2 SQSDAQ. The CDR3 sequence is CASSPVGRGNQPQHF. CDR3 DNA: TGTGCCAGCAGCCCGGTTGGAAGGGGGAATCAGCCCCAGCATTTT.

The chain combines TRBV7-9 with TRBJ2-7; possibly TRBD1 for D (7 bases). Germline V lookup: CDR1 SEHNR, CDR2 FQNEAQ (reference sequence). This CDR3 has 15 amino acids. Trimming pared 2 bases from V and 6 bases from J, leaving 17 bases between. CDR3 sequence: CASSLYQGGPSEQYF. CDR3 nucleotide sequence: TGTGCCAGCAGCTTATATCAGGGGGGCCCCTCCGAGCAGTACTTC. The full variable domain, its missing parts supplied by reference TRBV7-9 and TRBJ2-7, is DTGVSQNPRHKITKRGQNVTFRCDPISEHNRLYWYRQTLGQGPEFLTYFQNEAQLEKSRLLSDRFSAERPKGSFSTLEIQRTEQGDSAMYLCASSLYQGGPSEQYFGPGTRLTVT.

In this sample, this clonotype turned up many times. The CDR3 sequence is CATSDPGTGANTGELFF. CDR3 DNA: TGTGCCACCAGTGATCCTGGGACAGGGGCTAACACCGGGGAGCTGTTTTTT. V gene TRBV24-1 combines with J gene TRBJ2-2; 10 bases are a match to TRBD1. In germline, CDR1 is KGHDR, CDR2 SFDVKD. The CDR3 is 17 amino acids. Trimming cost V 3 bases and J 2 bases; bases outside gene matches: 5.

This clonotype turned up a few times. The chain uses TRBV6-5 and TRBJ1-2, with 9 bases fitting TRBD1. Trimming took 6 bases from V and 5 from J; bases not matched to a gene: 7. This CDR3 spans 14 amino acids. The germline gives CDR1 MNHEY, CDR2 SVGAGI. The CDR3 DNA is TGTGCCAGCAGCGACAAGGGACAGGGTTATGGCTACACCTTC. Protein sequence: CASSDKGQGYGYTF.

The chain combines TRBV6-2 or TRBV6-3 with TRBJ2-7; D is unclear. This CDR3 region has 11 residues. Per germline, CDR1 MNHEY and CDR2 SVGEGT. Trimming removed 7 bases from V and 0 bases from J, with 4 bases in between. The CDR3 nucleotides read TGTGCCAGCACGTACTCCTACGAGCAGTACTTC. Its translation: CASTYSYEQYF.

This clonotype turned up a few times. The chain is built from TRBV5-6 and TRBJ2-4; D is undetermined. Trimming removed 0 bases at V and 0 bases at J, with 10 bases between. Germline-derived CDR1 and CDR2 are SGHDT and YYEEEE. The CDR3 is 16 residues long. The CDR3 reads CASSLGGQLAKNIQYF. The DNA for the CDR3 is TGTGCCAGCAGCTTGGGTGGGCAGCTAGCCAAAAACATTCAGTACTTC.

This clonotype was observed many times. This chain uses TRBV4-1 with TRBJ2-1; D is perhaps TRBD1 (5 bases). The CDR3 runs 19 residues. Trimming cost V 0 bases and J 9 bases, with 27 bases left between them. The V gene's germline CDR1 is MGHRA and CDR2 YSYEKL. The CDR3 bases are TGCGCCAGCAGCCAAGAACCGGCTAGAGGCAGGGATGGTTTTAGTGAGCAGTTCTTC. This encodes CASSQEPARGRDGFSEQFF.

This clonotype was found a few times. The chain has TRBV5-1 and TRBJ2-2; D may be TRBD2 (5 bases). V was cut by 2 bases and J by 4 bases, with 12 bases left in between. Germline values: CDR1 SGHRS, CDR2 YFSETQ. The CDR3 runs to 15 residues. This chain's CDR3 is CASSFRWESTGELFF. CDR3 nucleotide sequence: TGCGCCAGCAGCTTCCGTTGGGAGAGCACCGGGGAGCTGTTTTTT.

The chain links TRBV3-1 to TRBJ1-2, with D perhaps matching TRBD1 (5 bases). Germline CDR1 reads LGHDT; CDR2 reads YNNKEL (reference sequence). V lost 0 bases, J lost 0 bases, and 11 bases lay in between. The length of the CDR3 is 16 residues. CDR3 sequence: CASSQDIRVSNYGYTF. The CDR3 nucleotides are TGTGCCAGCAGCCAAGATATCAGGGTATCTAACTATGGCTACACCTTC.

The sample holds a few counts of this clonotype. The chain carries TRBV5-4 and TRBJ2-2; TRBD2 aligns across 7 bases. Germline lookup yields CDR1 SGHNT and CDR2 YYREEE (reference sequence). The CDR3 is 15 amino acids. With 2 bases clipped from V and 6 bases from J, the junction kept 7 bases outside the gene matches. CDR3 protein: CASSFRDYGAGELFF. Written as DNA, the CDR3 is TGTGCCAGCAGCTTTAGGGACTACGGGGCCGGGGAGCTGTTTTTT.

The genes are TRBV12-3 or TRBV12-4 and TRBJ2-5, with 8 bases identical to TRBD2. This CDR3 spans 14 amino acids. Trimming cost V 6 bases and J 5 bases; bases outside gene matches: 8. The CDR3 sequence is CASRTGGARETQYF. For the CDR3, the DNA is TGTGCCAGCAGGACCGGGGGGGCAAGGGAGACCCAGTACTTC.